This T cell receptor (beta chain) was recorded in a study of blood T cell repertoires in COVID-19. Across the whole study: The United States, Italy and Spain were the sources of the acute and convalescent COVID-19 samples.

The CDR3 covers 18 residues. Unmatched junction bases numbered 8, after V lost 1 base and J lost 2 bases. Germline V lookup: CDR1 SGHVS, CDR2 FNYEAQ. Authors' methods: Reference gene primers were amplified, and this amplification served to estimate nucleated cell counts. This table comes from immunoSEQ multiplex PCR, and its TCRdb copy is limited to in-frame clones, with some not included. That table is the source of V, J and clone size, and D and trimming were worked out from the DNA. The table has 200,000 to 250,000 clones, around 90% seen once. Living in about 25 US areas, the participants were between 18 and 89 years of age. Cohorts were determined from participant-reported clinical history.

The TCR comes from a woman aged 30 to 39 with acute COVID-19. The chain employs TRBV7-6 and TRBJ2-3, with 11 bases fitting TRBD2. Sequenced: PBMCs or T cells enriched from blood (not recorded which). In DNA, the CDR3 is TGTGCCAGCAGCTTAGGTCTAGCGGGGGGATTTAACACAGATACGCAGTATTTT. This translates into CASSLGLAGGFNTDTQYF.